The clone carrying this TCR beta chain appeared a single time. The antigen is not known. A junction boundary mismatches the germline segment, possibly from a read error. For TCR beta, libraries came from iRepertoire HTBI primers and Arm-PCR of CDR3 regions. TCRdb independently ran MiXCR on the multiplex PCR reads; one entry per CDR3 protein. The table shows over 500,000 distinct CDR3 sequences, with approximately 15% occurring only once. Time point given: newly diagnosed GD, antithyroid drugs for less than 3 months. From RNA extracted from PBMCs, the TCR library was made. The data derive from a study of regulatory T cells in long-lasting Graves disease. Study conclusions and caveats: TRBV28, TRBJ1-2 and TRBJ2-5 emerged as the favored segments in persistent disease.

Germline CDR1 reads MNHEY; CDR2 reads SVGEGT. The CDR3 spans 13 residues. These sequences were also reported in another study, on T cells in Graves' hyperthyroidism and ophthalmopathy. That study adds: An absence of ophthalmopathy progression within 18 months meant stable Graves' hyperthyroidism. A patient was excluded if there was uncontrolled infection, other autoimmune disease, pregnancy or lactation. Researchers report that a 13 V-J model separated ophthalmopathy from stable hyperthyroidism.

The sequence was collected from a woman in her 30s with Graves disease. V gene TRBV6-2 or TRBV6-3 combines with J gene TRBJ2-1; D not certain. The sequenced sample was peripheral blood mononuclear cells (PBMCs), obtained at new diagnosis, from a patient treated with antithyroid drugs. The CDR3 DNA reads as TGTGTCAGCAGTGAATCAATATCGGGTGAGCAGTTCTTC. It is translated as CVSSESISGEQFF.